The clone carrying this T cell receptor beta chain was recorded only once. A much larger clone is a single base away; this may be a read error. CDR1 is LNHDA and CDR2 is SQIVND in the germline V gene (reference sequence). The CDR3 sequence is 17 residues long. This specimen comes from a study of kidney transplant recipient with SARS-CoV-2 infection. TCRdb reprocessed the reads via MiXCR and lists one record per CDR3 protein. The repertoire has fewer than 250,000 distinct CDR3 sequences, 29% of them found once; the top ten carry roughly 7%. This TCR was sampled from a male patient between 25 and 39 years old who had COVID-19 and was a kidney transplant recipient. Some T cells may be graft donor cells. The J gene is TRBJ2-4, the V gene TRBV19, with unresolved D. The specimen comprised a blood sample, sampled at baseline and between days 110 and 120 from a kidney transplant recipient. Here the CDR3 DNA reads TGTGCCAGTAGTGGGCAGTCGACAAATCGAAAGACCTATGGCTGCACCTTC. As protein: CASSGQSTNRKTYGCTF.